This passage covers 5 T cell receptor beta chains from one sample sequenced in a study of beta chain features in type 1 diabetes. The study's findings and limits: Across all four CD4+ subsets, people with type 1 diabetes showed modestly shorter TCRB CDR3s.

The study reverse transcribed the entire isolated RNA, so it sequenced expressed TCRB transcripts. Sequenced by immunoSEQ multiplex PCR; TCRdb stores in-frame clones only, minus some. In the table there are roughly 130,000 clones, about 17% of which are singletons. Their specific antigens are unknown. The specimen sequenced was central memory CD4+ T cells from blood. These receptors came from a man aged 25-40 years with type 1 diabetes.

The chain links TRBV9 to TRBJ2-2, with 8 bases identical to TRBD1. Germline values: CDR1 SGDLS, CDR2 YYNGEE. The CDR3 sequence is 15 residues long. J gave up 6 bases and V 2 bases, and 6 bases lay outside the gene matches. The CDR3 DNA follows: TGTGCCAGCAGCGTTCAGGGGGCATTGTCCGGGGAGCTGTTTTTT. It specifies CASSVQGALSGELFF.

The chain uses TRBV20-1 and TRBJ1-5, with D uncertain. Per the germline V gene, CDR1 is DFQATT and CDR2 is SNEGSKA (reference sequence). The CDR3 loop spans 11 amino acids. Trimming pared 3 bases from V and 6 bases from J, leaving 6 bases between. The CDR3 region is CSARGSQPQHF. CDR3 DNA sequence: TGCAGTGCTAGGGGGAGTCAGCCCCAGCATTTT.

The V call is TRBV11-3, the J call TRBJ1-6; weak D call: TRBD1 (5 bases). This CDR3 has 14 amino acids. Germline CDR1 and CDR2: SGHNT and YENEEA. Trimming left V 3 bases short and J 5 bases short, with 8 bases between. The CDR3 DNA follows: TGTGCCAGCAGCTTGGGACGGAATAATTCACCCCTCCACTTT. Protein sequence: CASSLGRNNSPLHF.

This clone was counted between two and nine times. The chain joins TRBV5-1 to TRBJ1-2; 8 bases align to TRBD1. The ends lost 4 bases at V and 5 bases at J; junction bases unmatched: 7. Germline values: CDR1 SGHRS, CDR2 YFSETQ. The length of the CDR3 is 14 residues. This CDR3 reads CASSTQGAEYGYTF. CDR3 nucleotide sequence: TGCGCCAGCAGCACGCAGGGGGCTGAATATGGCTACACCTTC.

This clone was picked up a small number of times. The chain joins TRBV7-2 to TRBJ2-3, with a weak D call TRBD1 (5 bases). The CDR3 totals 15 residues. Between the trimmed V and J ends, which lost 1 base and 1 base, there was a span of 9 bases. Germline CDR1 and CDR2: SGHTA and FQGNSA. CDR3: CASSLDGRGTDTQYF. CDR3 coding DNA: TGTGCCAGCAGCTTAGACGGCAGGGGCACAGATACGCAGTATTTT.